This T cell receptor (beta chain) was captured by sequencing in a study of human T cells and chemical hapten exposure. Study-level results: With regard to DPC sensitization, TCRs above 1 in 1000 frequency did not change.

TCRdb passed the RACE reads through MiXCR, listing each CDR3 protein once. This repertoire shows around 380,000 distinct CDR3 sequences, around 5% found once; its top ten account for about 2.2%. This CDR3 contains 14 residues. Unmatched junction bases numbered 5, after V lost 3 bases and J lost 6 bases. CDR1 and CDR2 from the germline V gene are KGHSH and LQKENI. The time point is: patch test 1, 2 weeks after DPC sensitization. Treatment indicated: therapeutic diphenylcyclopropenone sensitization with weekly scalp DPC. At least ten counts were recorded for this clonotype. The antigen is undetermined. The receptor's source is a woman in her 50s with alopecia areata. Some clones in this sample may be carry-over from other donors' samples. The chain uses TRBV18 and TRBJ2-7, with 10 nucleotides matching TRBD1. The material was whole blood, obtained in connection with sensitization to the hapten diphenylcyclopropenone (DPC). As DNA, the CDR3 is TGTGCCAGCTCACCTGGGACAGGGGCCCGCGAGCAGTACTTC. Encoded protein: CASSPGTGAREQYF.